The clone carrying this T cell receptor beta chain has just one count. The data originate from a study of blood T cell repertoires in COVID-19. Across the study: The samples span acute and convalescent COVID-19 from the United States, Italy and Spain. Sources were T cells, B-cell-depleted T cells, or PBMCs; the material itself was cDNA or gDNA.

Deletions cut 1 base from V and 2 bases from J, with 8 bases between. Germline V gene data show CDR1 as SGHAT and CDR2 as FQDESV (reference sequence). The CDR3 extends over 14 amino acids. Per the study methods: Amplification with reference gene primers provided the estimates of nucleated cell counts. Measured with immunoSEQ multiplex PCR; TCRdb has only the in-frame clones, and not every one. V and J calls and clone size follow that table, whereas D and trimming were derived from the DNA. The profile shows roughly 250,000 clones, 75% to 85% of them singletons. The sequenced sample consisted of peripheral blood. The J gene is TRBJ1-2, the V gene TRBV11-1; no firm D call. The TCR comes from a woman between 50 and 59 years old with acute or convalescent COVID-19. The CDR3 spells CASSLGLRNYGYTF. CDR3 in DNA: TGTGCCAGCAGCTTAGGACTGAGAAACTATGGCTACACCTTC.